These 32 T cell receptor beta chains were sequenced from one sample in a study of T cell repertoires in cytomegalovirus infection. TCRdb re-called the reads with MiXCR, one entry per CDR3 protein. This sample has about 360,000 distinct CDR3 sequences; around a third occur once, and the top ten carry roughly 12%. No antigen has been assigned to these receptors. This material consisted of cultured PBMCs, taken from culture after CMV antigen stimulation. The receptors derive from a human donor in good health (CMV status not recorded). Some clones in this sample may be carry-over from other donors' samples.

In this sample, this clonotype turned up many times. The chain is built from TRBV30 and TRBJ1-1; D may be TRBD1 (6 bases). Trimming took 2 bases from V and 0 from J, leaving 10 bases between them. The CDR3 is 14 residues long. Germline V CDR1 and CDR2: GTSNPN, SVGIG (reference sequence). CDR3 sequence: CAWSFGQMNTEAFF. CDR3 in DNA: TGTGCCTGGAGTTTCGGACAGATGAACACTGAAGCTTTCTTT.

This clonotype has a handful of counts. The chain combines TRBV6-6 with TRBJ1-3, with 10 positions matching TRBD1. Losses at the gene ends were 5 bases for V and 0 bases for J; bases not matched to a gene: 4. Germline CDR1 is MNHNY and CDR2 is SVGAGI (reference sequence). The length of the CDR3 is 16 residues. The CDR3 spells CASSTGQGSSGNTIYF. Written as DNA, the CDR3 is TGTGCCAGCAGTACGGGACAGGGGAGCTCTGGAAACACCATATATTTT.

V usage is TRBV20-1 and J usage is TRBJ1-4; D possibly corresponds to TRBD1 (6 bases). CDR1 DFQATT and CDR2 SNEGSKA come from the germline V gene (reference sequence). The CDR3 is made up of 12 amino acids. V shed 5 bases and J shed 3 bases, with 7 bases lying between them. The CDR3 spells CSAPGANEKLFF. The DNA for the CDR3 is TGCAGTGCTCCAGGGGCTAATGAAAAACTGTTTTTT.

This chain uses TRBV7-2 with TRBJ2-3; D gene ambiguous. Germline loops: CDR1 SGHTA, CDR2 FQGNSA. This CDR3 region has 14 residues. V was shortened by 1 base and J by 3 bases, with 8 bases between the two germline ends. The CDR3 protein is CASSLEGRTDTQYF. The CDR3 region has the DNA TGTGCCAGCAGCTTAGAAGGCAGAACAGATACGCAGTATTTT.

The chain is built from TRBV12-3 or TRBV12-4 and TRBJ1-4, with TRBD1 identical over 7 bases. V was clipped by 4 bases and J by 4 bases; unmatched bases: 3. The CDR3 runs to 14 residues. The CDR3 nucleotides read TGTGCCAGCAGTTCGGGACAGATTAATGAAAAACTGTTTTTT. Encoded protein: CASSSGQINEKLFF.

In this sample, this clonotype turned up a few times. The genes are TRBV11-3 and TRBJ2-2; 7 bases are shared with TRBD2. Germline CDR1 and CDR2: SGHNT and YENEEA. V dropped 5 bases and J dropped 0; count of bases not matched to a gene: 3. There are 15 residues in the CDR3. CDR3 bases: TGTGCCAGCAGCCCACTAGCGCCGAACACCGGGGAGCTGTTTTTT. Protein product: CASSPLAPNTGELFF.

In its sample, this clonotype was seen a few times. The J gene is TRBJ1-4, the V gene TRBV7-2, with D possibly matching TRBD1 (6 bases). Germline lookup yields CDR1 SGHTA and CDR2 FQGNSA. The CDR3 has 16 amino acids. V dropped 5 bases and J dropped 10 bases, with 23 bases sitting between them. The CDR3 DNA is TGTGCCAGCAGCACCTATGCGGACAGTGGGACCGGAAAACTGTTTTTT. Its protein product is CASSTYADSGTGKLFF. The complete variable domain, with remaining parts taken from reference TRBV7-2 and TRBJ1-4, reads GAGVSQSPSNKVTEKGKDVELRCDPISGHTALYWYRQSLGQGLEFLIYFQGNSAPDKSGLPSDRFSAERTGGSVSTLTIQRTQQEDSAVYLCASSTYADSGTGKLFFGSGTQLSVL.

The rearrangement joins TRBV19 to TRBJ2-1, with D possibly matching TRBD2 (6 bases). Per the germline V gene, CDR1 is LNHDA and CDR2 is SQIVND (reference sequence). Trimming took off 3 bases at V and 8 bases at J, with 17 bases between the two ends. This CDR3 has 15 residues. CDR3 sequence reads: CASSISVAGRDEQFF. In DNA form, the CDR3 reads TGTGCCAGTAGTATTTCGGTCGCGGGAAGGGATGAGCAGTTCTTC. The full variable domain, rest sourced from reference TRBV19 and TRBJ2-1, is DGGITQSPKYLFRKEGQNVTLSCEQNLNHDAMYWYRQDPGQGLRLIYYSQIVNDFQKGDIAEGYSVSREKKESFPLTVTSAQKNPTAFYLCASSISVAGRDEQFFGPGTRLTVL.

The chain recombines TRBV27 with TRBJ2-3; TRBD1 aligns across 7 bases. The V and J ends lost 4 bases and 3 bases, in that order; junction bases with no gene match: 7. Germline lookup yields CDR1 MNHEY and CDR2 SMNVEV (reference sequence). The CDR3 has 15 residues. The CDR3 DNA reads TGTGCCAGCAGTTCCACGACAGGGCTGACAGATACGCAGTATTTT. Amino acid sequence: CASSSTTGLTDTQYF.

V is TRBV29-1 and J is TRBJ2-7; 7 positions agree with TRBD1. The CDR3 has 13 residues. CDR1 and CDR2 from the germline V gene are SQVTM and ANQGSEA. The ends lost 6 bases at V and 3 bases at J; junction bases unmatched: 8. Here the CDR3 reads CSVPGQKRYEQYV. In DNA, the CDR3 is TGCAGCGTCCCGGGACAGAAACGCTACGAGCAGTACGTC.

The rearrangement joins TRBV11-3 to TRBJ2-3; 11 bases are shared with TRBD2. The CDR3 spans 16 residues. The V and J ends lost 4 bases and 0 bases, in that order; junction bases with no gene match: 3. CDR1 and CDR2 from the germline V gene are SGHNT and YENEEA. The CDR3: CASSSGLAESTDTQYF. As DNA, the CDR3 is TGTGCCAGCAGCTCGGGACTAGCGGAGAGCACAGATACGCAGTATTTT.

The chain is built from TRBV6-1 and TRBJ1-5; weak D call: TRBD1 (5 bases). This CDR3 is built from 14 residues. V gave up 4 bases and J gave up 7 bases, with 14 bases separating them. Germline V gives CDR1 MNHNS, CDR2 SASEGT. The CDR3 sequence: CASSVQGGVQPQHF. CDR3 bases: TGTGCCAGCAGTGTTCAGGGAGGAGTGCAGCCCCAGCATTTT.

The chain uses TRBV27 and TRBJ2-1, with D possibly matching TRBD1 (5 bases). This CDR3 contains 15 residues. The germline V gene encodes CDR1 MNHEY and CDR2 SMNVEV (reference sequence). Between the trimmed V and J ends, which lost 3 bases and 6 bases, there was a span of 15 bases. The CDR3 region is CASSFDGRAGNEQFF. CDR3 nucleotide sequence: TGTGCCAGCAGTTTTGACGGCAGGGCCGGCAATGAGCAGTTCTTC.

Regarding this clonotype: This may be a read error, as it is one base from a much larger clone. V and J are TRBV6-1 and TRBJ2-2; D is unclear. V lost 2 bases and J lost 2, with 9 bases in between. The CDR3 spans 15 residues. CDR1 is MNHNS, CDR2 SASEGT, per germline. CDR3 in amino acids: CASSEWLENTGELFF. In DNA, the CDR3 is TGTGCCAGCAGTGAATGGTTGGAAAACACCGGGGAGCTGTTTTTT.

This clonotype occurred a few times. The J gene is TRBJ1-2, the V gene TRBV10-3; 9 nucleotides agree with TRBD1. In germline, CDR1 is ENHRY, CDR2 SYGVKD. This CDR3 comprises 13 residues. Germline trimming cut 5 bases from V and 9 bases from J; bases unmatched to any gene: 7. In DNA, the CDR3 is TGTGCCATCAGTAACAGGGGGCTCGGTAGCTACACCTTC. Translation: CAISNRGLGSYTF.

This rearrangement joins TRBV5-1 to TRBJ2-1; D may correspond to TRBD1 or TRBD2 (5 bases each). Germline values: CDR1 SGHRS, CDR2 YFSETQ. This CDR3 is built from 15 residues. V lost 0 bases, J lost 9 bases, and 16 bases lay in between. The CDR3: CASSLGVDRGGEQFF. DNA for the CDR3: TGCGCCAGCAGCTTGGGGGTAGATCGTGGGGGTGAGCAGTTCTTC. The full variable domain, with the rest looked up from reference TRBV5-1 and TRBJ2-1, is KAGVTQTPRYLIKTRGQQVTLSCSPISGHRSVSWYQQTPGQGLQFLFEYFSETQRNKGNFPGRFSGRQFSNSRSEMNVSTLELGDSALYLCASSLGVDRGGEQFFGPGTRLTVL.

V is TRBV6-1 and J is TRBJ2-2; 9 positions agree with TRBD1. V trimming: 5 bases; J trimming: 1 base; junction bases outside the gene matches: 8. The CDR3 covers 17 residues. The germline gives CDR1 MNHNS, CDR2 SASEGT. The CDR3: CASSYGDRAGNTGELFF. As DNA, the CDR3 is TGTGCCAGCAGTTATGGGGACAGGGCGGGGAACACCGGGGAGCTGTTTTTT.

The chain links TRBV19 to TRBJ1-5; TRBD1 is a possible D gene (5 bases). The CDR3 covers 15 residues. V was cut by 5 bases and J by 2 bases, with 13 bases left in between. CDR1 LNHDA and CDR2 SQIVND come from the germline V gene (reference sequence). CDR3 amino acids: CASSPGRAGNQPQHF. The CDR3 DNA reads as TGTGCCAGTAGTCCCGGCAGGGCGGGCAATCAGCCCCAGCATTTT.

This clonotype has a handful of counts. The genes are TRBV19 and TRBJ2-7, with D unresolved. V shed 4 bases and J shed 3 bases, with 4 bases lying between them. The CDR3 covers 11 residues. CDR1 is LNHDA and CDR2 is SQIVND in the germline V gene (reference sequence). For the CDR3, the DNA is TGTGCCAGTAGTACTAACTACGAGCAGTACTTC. It yields the protein CASSTNYEQYF.

This clonotype was seen a handful of times. The rearrangement joins TRBV7-2 to TRBJ2-7; 8 bases line up with TRBD2. Germline CDR1 is SGHTA and CDR2 is FQGNSA. Trimming cost V 1 base and J 2 bases; bases outside gene matches: 4. This CDR3 has 15 residues. The CDR3 DNA reads as TGTGCCAGCAGCTTAGGAAGAGCGGGAGCCTACGAGCAGTACTTC. Its translation is CASSLGRAGAYEQYF.

The chain recombines TRBV24-1 with TRBJ1-1; no definite D call. The germline V gene has CDR1 KGHDR and CDR2 SFDVKD. Trimming pared 1 base from V and 1 base from J, leaving 6 bases between. The CDR3 runs to 14 residues. Here the CDR3 reads CATSDFRENTEAFF. The CDR3 DNA is TGTGCCACCAGTGATTTTAGAGAGAACACTGAAGCTTTCTTT.

The chain is built from TRBV28 and TRBJ1-2, with 10 bases identical to TRBD1. CDR1 is MDHEN and CDR2 is SYDVKM in the germline V gene. V lost 8 bases to trimming and J lost 8 bases; unmatched junction nucleotides: 5. CDR3 length: 12 residues. The CDR3 nucleotides read TGTGCCAGCCGAAAGACAGGGGGCGGCTACACCTTC. Encoded protein: CASRKTGGGYTF.

This clonotype was picked up a small number of times. The V and J genes are TRBV12-3 or TRBV12-4 and TRBJ1-3; D might be TRBD1 (6 bases). Trimming removed 6 bases from V and 2 bases from J, with 14 bases in between. CDR3 size: 15 residues. This CDR3 is CASSSLGAAGNTIYF. CDR3 nucleotide sequence: TGTGCCAGCAGCTCACTGGGGGCTGCTGGAAACACCATATATTTT.

This clonotype showed up just a few times. This CDR3 reads CASSLLGTTNTGELFF. The CDR3 DNA reads TGTGCCAGCAGCTTATTGGGGACTACGAACACCGGGGAGCTGTTTTTT. The V call is TRBV7-3, the J call TRBJ2-2, with 7 bases matching TRBD2. CDR1 is SGHTA, CDR2 FQGTGA, per germline. The CDR3 covers 16 residues. V shed 2 bases, J shed 0 bases, and the junction held 3 bases outside the gene matches.

This clonotype came up many times. The rearrangement uses TRBV7-2 and TRBJ1-2, with D uncertain. The V end lost 1 base, the J end lost 0 bases, and 9 bases lay between the germline ends. Germline lookup yields CDR1 SGHTA and CDR2 FQGNSA. CDR3 length equals 15 residues. CDR3: CASSLVATSNYGYTF. Here the CDR3 DNA reads TGTGCCAGCAGCTTAGTTGCGACTTCTAACTATGGCTACACCTTC.

The rearrangement uses TRBV23-1 and TRBJ2-7; D is undetermined. TRBV23-1 is identified as an open reading frame with a role that is uncertain. Trimming pared 3 bases from V and 2 bases from J, leaving 20 bases between. The CDR3 contains 17 residues. DNA for the CDR3: TGCGCCAGCAGTCACCCGACCCTACATCACTACACCTACGAGCAGTACGTC. It yields the protein CASSHPTLHHYTYEQYV.

The V gene is TRBV5-4, the J gene TRBJ2-1, with TRBD2 identical over 10 bases. The CDR3 consists of 16 residues. J gave up 6 bases and V 5 bases, and 11 bases lay outside the gene matches. Germline-derived CDR1 and CDR2 are SGHNT and YYREEE (reference sequence). The CDR3 nucleotides read TGTGCCAGCAGTGTCGGAGGGGCTAGCGGGAGCAATGAGCAGTTCTTC. Amino acid sequence: CASSVGGASGSNEQFF.

This clonotype was observed a handful of times. The V gene is TRBV7-2, the J gene TRBJ2-7; perhaps D is TRBD1 or TRBD2 (6 bases each). The germline gives CDR1 SGHTA, CDR2 FQGNSA. The CDR3 runs 16 residues. Trimming shortened V by 0 bases and J by 0 bases, and 12 bases separated the two germline ends. The DNA of the CDR3 is TGTGCCAGCAGCTTAGCGGGCGGGACACCCTCCTACGAGCAGTACGTC. Amino acid sequence: CASSLAGGTPSYEQYV.

The chain uses TRBV12-3 or TRBV12-4 and TRBJ2-3, with D perhaps given as TRBD1 or TRBD2 (6 bases each). The CDR3 runs to 14 residues. Trimming pared 5 bases from V and 5 bases from J, leaving 14 bases between. Written as DNA, the CDR3 is TGTGCCAGCAGTCACGGGGGCCAGGGAGATACGCAGTATTTT. Amino acid sequence: CASSHGGQGDTQYF.

Ten or more counts support this clonotype. The chain carries TRBV7-2 and TRBJ2-1, with 12 bases fitting TRBD2. Germline V gene sequence: CDR1 SGHTA, CDR2 FQGNSA. The V segment lost 0 bases and the J segment 7 bases; nucleotides outside the gene matches: 1. The CDR3 is 15 residues long. This CDR3 is CASSLAGLAGNEQFF. DNA for the CDR3: TGTGCCAGCAGCTTAGCGGGACTAGCGGGTAATGAGCAGTTCTTC.

This chain links TRBV10-3 with TRBJ2-3, with 15 bases that match TRBD2. V shed 11 bases, J shed 5 bases, and the junction held 20 bases outside the gene matches. CDR1 is ENHRY, CDR2 SYGVKD, per germline. The CDR3 has 19 amino acids. Written as DNA, the CDR3 is TGTGCCTCCTCTGGGTCGGTCGGGACTAGCGGGAGGTATAGAGATACGCAGTATTTT. Translating it yields CASSGSVGTSGRYRDTQYF.

This clonotype was detected ten times or more. This chain uses TRBV7-2 with TRBJ2-4; TRBD1 or TRBD2 may be the D gene (5 bases each). Germline-derived CDR1 and CDR2 are SGHTA and FQGNSA. V lost 3 bases and J lost 1, with 22 bases in between. The CDR3 runs 19 residues. The CDR3 DNA is TGTGCCAGCAGCTTGCCCCCTCGGCTAGCAGGGAAGGCCAAAAACATTCAGTACTTC. It codes for CASSLPPRLAGKAKNIQYF.